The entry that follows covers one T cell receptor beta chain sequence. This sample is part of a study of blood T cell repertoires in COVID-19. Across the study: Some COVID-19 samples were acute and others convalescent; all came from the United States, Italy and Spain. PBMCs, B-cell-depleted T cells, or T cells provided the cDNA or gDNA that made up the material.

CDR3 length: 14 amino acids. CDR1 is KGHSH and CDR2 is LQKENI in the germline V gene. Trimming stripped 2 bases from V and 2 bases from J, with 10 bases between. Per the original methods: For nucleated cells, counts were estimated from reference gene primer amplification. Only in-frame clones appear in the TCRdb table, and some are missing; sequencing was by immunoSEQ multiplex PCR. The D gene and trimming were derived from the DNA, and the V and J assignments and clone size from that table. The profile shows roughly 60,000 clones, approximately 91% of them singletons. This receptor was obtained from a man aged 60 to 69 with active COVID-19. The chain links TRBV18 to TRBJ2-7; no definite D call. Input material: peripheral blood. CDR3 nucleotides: TGTGCCAGCTCACCAGATTCTGAGACCTACGAGCAGTACTTC. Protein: CASSPDSETYEQYF.